These T cell receptor beta chains were read from a single sample in a study of CD8+ T cells in alopecia areata. The table came from immunoSEQ multiplex PCR; TCRdb's copy has only in-frame clones and leaves some out. The sample carries 90,000 to 150,000 clones, around 56% recorded once. The sample here was CD4+ T cells sorted from blood, taken at week 4, from a patient treated with tofacitinib. The source of these receptors is a human donor with alopecia areata. CDR3s leave out the opening cysteine and the closing phenylalanine or tryptophan. Fields, in order: V gene, J gene, D gene, CDR3 length, CDR3 protein. A D gene is named only where the DNA matches it firmly.

TRBV23-1	TRBJ2-2	TRBD1	13	ASSLTGGYTGELF
TRBV27	TRBJ1-5	TRBD1	15	ASSSPTRQGGNQPQH
TRBV15	TRBJ1-4	-	13	ATSRGKATNEKLF
TRBV29-1	TRBJ2-5	-	10	SVARRRETQY
TRBV6-6	TRBJ2-5	TRBD2	13	ASSYGLAGGETQY
TRBV4-1	TRBJ1-2	-	13	ASSHPRGFYYGYT
TRBV7-9	TRBJ2-4	TRBD2	15	ASSSSGHIGGKNIQY
TRBV2	TRBJ1-1	TRBD1	13	ASSQSGTGITEAF
TRBV30	TRBJ1-1	-	10	AGTRLNTEAF
TRBV7-9	TRBJ1-3	-	17	ASSLFPHLRRSSGNTIY